This TCR beta chain was retrieved from a study of T cell changes during pregnancy in multiple sclerosis. V lost 6 bases, J lost 4 bases, and 15 bases lay in between. The CDR3 totals 13 residues. Germline V gene lookup returns CDR1 SQVTM and CDR2 ANQGSEA. TCRdb's copy holds only in-frame clones and misses some; the assay was immunoSEQ multiplex PCR. Seen here are around 70,000 clones, 80% to 95% observed once, and the top ten hold 3.7%. The source is a female donor in good health, enrolled as a control in a pregnancy study. The specimen was peripheral blood, collected after pregnancy. This chain connects TRBV29-1 to TRBJ1-2; TRBD1 is a possible D gene (5 bases). The CDR3 DNA sequence: TGCAGCGTCGTCGGGGGTCACTCCTATGGCTACACCTTC. Amino acids: CSVVGGHSYGYTF.